This paragraph covers one TCR beta chain sequence. Only in-frame clones appear in the TCRdb table, and some are missing; sequencing was by immunoSEQ multiplex PCR. There are more than 60,000 clones in the sample; roughly 90% occur only once, and 0.85% lies in the top ten. The data stem from a study of T cell changes during pregnancy in multiple sclerosis. Germline-derived CDR1 and CDR2 are LGHNA and YSLEER. V was pared by 0 bases and J by 3 bases, with 8 bases of the junction left unmatched. This CDR3 has 18 residues. The clonotype comes from a female donor with multiple sclerosis, enrolled in a pregnancy study. The V call is TRBV4-3, the J call TRBJ2-3; 11 bases agree with TRBD2. Specimen: peripheral blood, collected before pregnancy. CDR3 sequence reads: CASSQELTSGAFTDTQYF. CDR3 in DNA: TGCGCCAGCAGCCAAGAGCTGACTAGCGGGGCTTTTACAGATACGCAGTATTTT.